Presented here are 31 T cell receptor beta chains from one specimen sequenced in a study of blood T cell repertoires in COVID-19. Sequencing was performed with immunoSEQ multiplex PCR; in TCRdb, only in-frame clones are kept and a portion is missing. Among 75,000 to 90,000 clones listed, roughly 86% were seen once. Sequences were obtained from peripheral blood. These TCRs come from a middle-aged man with active COVID-19.

This chain links TRBV5-1 with TRBJ2-5, with 12 bases fitting TRBD1. The germline V gene encodes CDR1 SGHRS and CDR2 YFSETQ. This CDR3 is 18 amino acids long. The junction had 16 bases not matched to a gene; V was cut back by 5 bases and J by 5 bases. The CDR3 DNA reads as TGCGCCAGCAGTCTTGCCCCAACCGGGACAGGGGGCGCGGAGACCCAGTACTTC. Its protein is CASSLAPTGTGGAETQYF.

The chain couples TRBV7-2 to TRBJ2-1; possible D gene TRBD2, 6 bases. V lost 6 bases, J lost 7 bases, and 13 bases lay in between. The CDR3 sequence is 13 residues long. The germline CDR1 and CDR2 sequences are SGHTA and FQGNSA. The CDR3 region is CASRVSGGNEQFF. In DNA form, the CDR3 reads TGTGCCAGCAGGGTCTCCGGGGGAAATGAGCAGTTCTTC.

This chain connects TRBV28 to TRBJ1-5, with D uncertain. V was shortened by 2 bases and J by 0 bases, with 5 bases between the two germline ends. This CDR3 spans 14 amino acids. The V gene's germline CDR1 is MDHEN and CDR2 SYDVKM. The CDR3: CASSLEVSNQPQHF. The DNA for the CDR3 is TGTGCCAGCAGTTTAGAGGTTAGCAATCAGCCCCAGCATTTT.

This chain links TRBV4-3 with TRBJ1-6; TRBD1 aligns across 7 bases. The CDR3 totals 19 residues. The V segment lost 0 bases and the J segment 1 base; nucleotides outside the gene matches: 9. The V gene's germline CDR1 is LGHNA and CDR2 YSLEER. The CDR3 sequence is CASSQDQGRGSSYNSPLHF. The CDR3 DNA sequence: TGCGCCAGCAGCCAAGATCAAGGCAGGGGGAGTTCCTATAATTCACCCCTCCACTTT.

This chain connects TRBV5-4 to TRBJ2-1; 10 nucleotides align to TRBD2. The CDR3 is 16 residues long. CDR1 SGHNT and CDR2 YYREEE come from the germline V gene (reference sequence). V shed 4 bases and J 4 bases; nucleotides not matched to a gene: 8. CDR3 sequence: CASSRTSGWPYNEQFF. The CDR3 DNA is TGTGCCAGCAGCAGGACTAGCGGTTGGCCATACAATGAGCAGTTCTTC.

This clone was seen only a few times. The chain employs TRBV28 and TRBJ2-2; 7 bases align to TRBD1. Trimming took 7 bases from V and 6 from J; bases not matched to a gene: 8. The CDR3 totals 14 residues. Germline V gene sequence: CDR1 MDHEN, CDR2 SYDVKM. The CDR3 DNA reads TGTGCCAGCAAGACAGGGTATAAAGCCGGGGAGCTGTTTTTT. Its protein is CASKTGYKAGELFF.

The CDR3 DNA reads TGTGCCAGCAGCCAGGGGGCCGGCTATAGCAATCAGCCCCAGCATTTT. The encoded protein is CASSQGAGYSNQPQHF. The chain combines TRBV6-6 with TRBJ1-5; 8 positions agree with TRBD1. Germline lookup yields CDR1 MNHNY and CDR2 SVGAGI (reference sequence). This CDR3 is built from 16 residues. V lost 6 bases to trimming and J lost 0 bases; unmatched junction nucleotides: 7.

The chain has TRBV18 and TRBJ2-2; TRBD1 aligns across 11 bases. J lost 6 bases, V lost 5 bases, and 5 bases had no gene match. This CDR3 spans 15 amino acids. The germline V gene has CDR1 KGHSH and CDR2 LQKENI. The CDR3 nucleotides are TGTGCCAGCTCATTGGACAGGGGGCTTGCCGGGGAGCTGTTTTTT. It codes for CASSLDRGLAGELFF.

The CDR3 here is CASSEEKFGGYGYTF. In DNA, the CDR3 is TGTGCCAGCAGTGAAGAGAAGTTCGGGGGCTATGGCTACACCTTC. The chain uses TRBV6-1 and TRBJ1-2; D perhaps matches TRBD1 (5 bases). The V and J ends lost 1 base and 4 bases respectively, with 13 bases between them. The CDR3 totals 15 residues. In germline, CDR1 is MNHNS, CDR2 SASEGT.

This chain uses TRBV6-6 with TRBJ2-3; 12 bases match TRBD2. The CDR3 has 17 residues. Germline V lookup: CDR1 MNHNY, CDR2 SVGAGI (reference sequence). V trimming: 5 bases; J trimming: 4 bases; junction bases outside the gene matches: 10. The CDR3 nucleotides read TGTGCCAGCAGTCAATCTAGCGGGAGGGCCTTCCCAGATACGCAGTATTTT. Protein sequence: CASSQSSGRAFPDTQYF.

V usage is TRBV2 and J usage is TRBJ2-1; D gene uncertain. Germline V gene sequence: CDR1 SNHLY, CDR2 FYNNEI. This CDR3 has 15 residues. Trimming shortened V by 7 bases and J by 0 bases, and 13 bases separated the two germline ends. The CDR3, as DNA: TGTGCCAGCATCTACGCGGAACTCTCCTACAATGAGCAGTTCTTC. Translation: CASIYAELSYNEQFF.

V usage is TRBV6-6 and J usage is TRBJ1-5, with D hard to call. Trimming removed 7 bases at V and 0 bases at J, with 7 bases between. This CDR3 has 13 residues. Germline V CDR1 and CDR2: MNHNY, SVGAGI (reference sequence). Written as DNA, the CDR3 is TGTGCCAGCACTACTTATAGCAATCAGCCCCAGCATTTT. It translates to CASTTYSNQPQHF.

The chain recombines TRBV18 with TRBJ2-7, with 7 positions matching TRBD2. V trimming: 3 bases; J trimming: 6 bases; junction bases outside the gene matches: 11. Germline CDR1 and CDR2: KGHSH and LQKENI. CDR3 size: 15 residues. This chain's CDR3 is CASSPSGEGLSEQYF. DNA for the CDR3: TGTGCCAGCTCACCGTCCGGGGAGGGATTAAGCGAGCAGTACTTC.

The V call is TRBV5-6, the J call TRBJ1-3; perhaps TRBD1 as D (6 bases). The V and J ends lost 0 bases and 8 bases respectively, with 6 bases between them. This CDR3 spans 12 amino acids. Looked up from germline, CDR1 is SGHDT and CDR2 is YYEEEE. In nucleotides, the CDR3 is TGTGCCAGCAGCTTGGCAGGGGACACCATATATTTT. It is translated as CASSLAGDTIYF. Full variable domain (rest looked up from reference TRBV5-6 and TRBJ1-3): DAGVTQSPTHLIKTRGQQVTLRCSPKSGHDTVSWYQQALGQGPQFIFQYYEEEERQRGNFPDRFSGHQFPNYSSELNVNALLLGDSALYLCASSLAGDTIYFGEGSWLTVV.

This chain uses TRBV3-1 (or the pseudogene TRBV3-2) with TRBJ1-6, with 7 bases fitting TRBD1. The CDR3 totals 14 residues. CDR1 and CDR2 (germline): LGHDT, YNNKEL (reference sequence). Trimming took 1 base from V and 10 from J; bases not matched to a gene: 4. Written as DNA, the CDR3 is TGTGCCAGCAGCCAAGGGACAGGACGATCACCCCTCCACTTT. Protein sequence: CASSQGTGRSPLHF.

This chain uses TRBV7-3 with TRBJ2-3; 9 bases match TRBD2. The CDR3 has 15 residues. V shed 1 base, J shed 3 bases, and the junction held 2 bases outside the gene matches. CDR1 is SGHTA, CDR2 FQGTGA, per germline. As DNA, the CDR3 is TGTGCCAGCAGCTTAAGCGGGGGGGTGACAGATACGCAGTATTTT. Translating it yields CASSLSGGVTDTQYF.

This clone was counted once. The genes are TRBV28 and TRBJ1-2, with D tentatively TRBD1 (5 bases). In germline, CDR1 is MDHEN, CDR2 SYDVKM. There are 16 residues in the CDR3. V was clipped by 5 bases and J by 0 bases, with 16 bases between them. The CDR3, as DNA: TGTGCCAGCAGTCGGATTGGTGGGGCCTCTAACTATGGCTACACCTTC. Translating it yields CASSRIGGASNYGYTF.

This clone was counted a few times. The chain links TRBV6-6 to TRBJ1-5; D is undetermined. Germline CDR1 is MNHNY and CDR2 is SVGAGI (reference sequence). The CDR3 is 15 amino acids. The V gene lost 5 bases and the J gene lost 7 bases, with 18 bases spanning the gap. CDR3 protein: CASSGGDPGFQPQHF. For the CDR3, the DNA is TGTGCCAGCAGTGGCGGGGATCCGGGCTTCCAGCCCCAGCATTTT.

The CDR3 coding sequence is TGTGCCAGCAGCTCCGGGTCCCCCCGGGGCACTGAAGCTTTCTTT. Amino acid sequence: CASSSGSPRGTEAFF. The gene calls are TRBV6-6 and TRBJ1-1, with D hard to call. CDR1 is MNHNY, CDR2 SVGAGI, per germline (reference sequence). The CDR3 loop spans 15 amino acids. The V end lost 6 bases, the J end lost 4 bases, and 18 bases lay between the germline ends.

The chain couples TRBV4-3 to TRBJ1-2; D might be TRBD1 (6 bases). Trimming shortened V by 0 bases and J by 2 bases, and 10 bases separated the two germline ends. CDR1 and CDR2 (germline): LGHNA, YSLEER. This CDR3 spans 15 amino acids. CDR3 loop: CASSQEYRANYGYTF. The CDR3 DNA follows: TGCGCCAGCAGCCAAGAATACAGGGCAAACTATGGCTACACCTTC.

The V and J genes are TRBV5-1 and TRBJ1-6, with unresolved D. Trimming removed 1 base from V and 7 bases from J, with 12 bases in between. Germline V CDR1 and CDR2: SGHRS, YFSETQ. CDR3 length: 15 amino acids. The CDR3 DNA is TGCGCCAGCAGCTTGACCGGGTCGGGGAATTCACCCCTCCACTTT. Translation gives CASSLTGSGNSPLHF. The whole variable domain, remainder taken from reference TRBV5-1 and TRBJ1-6, is KAGVTQTPRYLIKTRGQQVTLSCSPISGHRSVSWYQQTPGQGLQFLFEYFSETQRNKGNFPGRFSGRQFSNSRSEMNVSTLELGDSALYLCASSLTGSGNSPLHFGNGTRLTVT.

J is TRBJ2-1 and V is TRBV6-2 or TRBV6-3, with a possible D match to TRBD1 (5 bases). This CDR3 is built from 11 residues. The V and J ends lost 5 bases and 6 bases respectively, with 5 bases between them. Germline loops: CDR1 MNHEY, CDR2 SVGEGT. DNA for the CDR3: TGTGCCAGCAGTGACAGCAATGAGCAGTTCTTC. The encoded protein is CASSDSNEQFF.

This clone has a handful of counts. The chain recombines TRBV6-4 with TRBJ1-2, with 9 bases identical to TRBD1. The germline V gene encodes CDR1 MRHNA and CDR2 SNTAGT. The V gene end was trimmed by 5 bases and the J gene end by 8 bases; junction bases not matched to a gene: 15. This CDR3 spans 16 amino acids. The CDR3 region has the DNA TGTGCCAGCAGTCGGGAGGGACAGGGATCTTTCCGGGGCTACACCTTC. Protein: CASSREGQGSFRGYTF.

This chain links TRBV27 with TRBJ2-3; D perhaps matches TRBD1 (6 bases). The CDR3 totals 14 residues. The germline V gene encodes CDR1 MNHEY and CDR2 SMNVEV (reference sequence). The V end was cut by 5 bases, the J end by 2 bases, with 11 bases between. CDR3 residues: CASSPQGNTDTQYF. CDR3 DNA: TGTGCCAGCAGTCCGCAGGGGAACACAGATACGCAGTATTTT.

J is TRBJ2-2 and V is TRBV7-2, with 11 bases aligning to TRBD2. Per the germline V gene, CDR1 is SGHTA and CDR2 is FQGNSA. Trimming took 5 bases from V and 3 from J; bases not matched to a gene: 5. The CDR3 extends over 16 amino acids. The CDR3 bases are TGTGCCAGCAGCATCACTAGCGGGGGTTACACCGGGGAGCTGTTTTTT. This gives the protein CASSITSGGYTGELFF.

The chain joins TRBV7-9 to TRBJ1-5; possibly TRBD1 for D (5 bases). Germline V lookup: CDR1 SEHNR, CDR2 FQNEAQ (reference sequence). The V and J ends lost 5 bases and 2 bases respectively, with 19 bases between them. The CDR3 spans 17 residues. The CDR3 DNA is TGTGCCAGCAGCCCCGGCGGGGGAGTTCGAGGCAATCAGCCCCAGCATTTT. Amino acids: CASSPGGGVRGNQPQHF.

This clone was counted a single time. This chain connects TRBV27 to TRBJ1-5; D gene uncertain. Trimming took off 7 bases at V and 0 bases at J, with 13 bases between the two ends. Looked up from germline, CDR1 is MNHEY and CDR2 is SMNVEV (reference sequence). The CDR3 spans 15 residues. The CDR3 loop is CASIRTEVSNQPQHF. The DNA for the CDR3 is TGTGCCAGCATCCGAACAGAAGTTAGCAATCAGCCCCAGCATTTT.

V and J are TRBV7-8 and TRBJ2-7; weak D call: TRBD2 (6 bases). Germline assignment: CDR1 SGHVS and CDR2 FQNEAQ. CDR3 length: 17 amino acids. V was clipped by 4 bases and J by 3 bases, with 22 bases between them. CDR3 bases: TGTGCCAGCAGCTGGGAAGGTGGAGCGGAGGAGGGCTACGAGCAGTACTTC. Translation gives CASSWEGGAEEGYEQYF.

The chain recombines TRBV7-6 with TRBJ1-2; the D is unclear. This CDR3 is 15 amino acids long. Trimming removed 1 base at V and 8 bases at J, with 17 bases between. Per germline, CDR1 SGHVS and CDR2 FNYEAQ. The CDR3 nucleotides are TGTGCCAGCAGCTTAGAACGAGGGATAATGGCAGGCTACACCTTC. Translation: CASSLERGIMAGYTF.

The V call is TRBV5-6, the J call TRBJ1-3; 8 bases are shared with TRBD1. This CDR3 is 17 amino acids long. After removal of 0 bases from V and 7 bases from J, the junction contained 12 bases not matched to a gene. Germline CDR1 reads SGHDT; CDR2 reads YYEEEE. The DNA for the CDR3 is TGTGCCAGCAGCTTGGAAGGACAGGGTTCTCTCAGGAACACCATATATTTT. Amino acids: CASSLEGQGSLRNTIYF.

This clone showed up just once. The genes are TRBV6-5 and TRBJ1-1, with unresolved D. The CDR3 is 12 residues long. The V and J ends lost 2 bases and 3 bases respectively, with 4 bases between them. CDR1 MNHEY and CDR2 SVGAGI come from the germline V gene. DNA of the CDR3: TGTGCCAGCAGTTACCAGGACACTGAAGCTTTCTTT. Its translation: CASSYQDTEAFF.